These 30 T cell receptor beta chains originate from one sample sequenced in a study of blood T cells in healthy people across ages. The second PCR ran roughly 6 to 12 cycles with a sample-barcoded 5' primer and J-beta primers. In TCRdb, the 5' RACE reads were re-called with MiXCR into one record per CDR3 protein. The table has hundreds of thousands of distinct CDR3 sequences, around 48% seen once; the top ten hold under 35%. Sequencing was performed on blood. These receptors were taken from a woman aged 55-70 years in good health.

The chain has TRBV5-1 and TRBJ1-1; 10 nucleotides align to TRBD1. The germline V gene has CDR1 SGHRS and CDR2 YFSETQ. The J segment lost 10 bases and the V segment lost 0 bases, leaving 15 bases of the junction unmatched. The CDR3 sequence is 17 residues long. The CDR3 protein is CASSLVGGQGKPKGAFF. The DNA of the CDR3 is TGCGCCAGCAGCTTGGTCGGGGGACAGGGGAAACCCAAGGGAGCTTTCTTT.

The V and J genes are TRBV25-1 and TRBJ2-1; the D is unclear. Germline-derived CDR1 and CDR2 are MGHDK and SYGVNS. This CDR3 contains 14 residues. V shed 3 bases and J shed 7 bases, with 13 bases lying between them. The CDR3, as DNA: TGTGCCAGCAGTGAGCGCGGAGAAGGGAATGAGCAGTTCTTC. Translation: CASSERGEGNEQFF. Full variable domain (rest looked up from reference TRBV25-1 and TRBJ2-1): EADIYQTPRYLVIGTGKKITLECSQTMGHDKMYWYQQDPGMELHLIHYSYGVNSTEKGDLSSESTVSRIRTEHFPLTLESARPSHTSQYLCASSERGEGNEQFFGPGTRLTVL.

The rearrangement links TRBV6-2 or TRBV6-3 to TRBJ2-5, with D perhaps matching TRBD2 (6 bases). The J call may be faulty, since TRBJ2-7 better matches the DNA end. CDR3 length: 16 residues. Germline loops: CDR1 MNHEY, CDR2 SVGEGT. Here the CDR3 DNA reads TGTGCCAGCAGCATTTCGGGGACTTCCCTCCCCTACGAGCAGTACTTC. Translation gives CASSISGTSLPYEQYF.

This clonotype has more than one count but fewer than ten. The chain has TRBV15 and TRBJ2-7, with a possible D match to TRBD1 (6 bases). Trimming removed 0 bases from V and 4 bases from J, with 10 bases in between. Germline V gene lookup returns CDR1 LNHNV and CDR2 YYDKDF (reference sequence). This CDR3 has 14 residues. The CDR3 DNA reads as TGTGCCACCAGCAGAGAGGGGACACTGTACGAGCAGTACTTC. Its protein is CATSREGTLYEQYF.

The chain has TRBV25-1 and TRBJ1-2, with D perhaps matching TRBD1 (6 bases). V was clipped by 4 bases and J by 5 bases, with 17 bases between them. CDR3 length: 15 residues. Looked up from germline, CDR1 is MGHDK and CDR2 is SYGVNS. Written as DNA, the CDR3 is TGTGCCAGCAGTGCGCGTCGGGGGCTCGGGTATGGCTACACCTTC. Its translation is CASSARRGLGYGYTF.

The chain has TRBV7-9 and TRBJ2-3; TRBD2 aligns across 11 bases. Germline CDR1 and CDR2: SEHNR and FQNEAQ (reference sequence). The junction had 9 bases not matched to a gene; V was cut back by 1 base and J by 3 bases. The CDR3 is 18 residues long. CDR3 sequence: CASSLGLAGGSGTDTQYF. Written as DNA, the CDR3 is TGTGCCAGCAGCTTAGGCCTAGCGGGAGGAAGTGGGACAGATACGCAGTATTTT.

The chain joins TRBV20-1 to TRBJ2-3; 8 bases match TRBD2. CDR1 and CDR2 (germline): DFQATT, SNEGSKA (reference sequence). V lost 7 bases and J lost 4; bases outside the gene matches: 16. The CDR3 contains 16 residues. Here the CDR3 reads CSGASGSEFLADTQYF. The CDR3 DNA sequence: TGCAGTGGAGCGAGCGGGAGTGAGTTTCTTGCAGATACGCAGTATTTT.

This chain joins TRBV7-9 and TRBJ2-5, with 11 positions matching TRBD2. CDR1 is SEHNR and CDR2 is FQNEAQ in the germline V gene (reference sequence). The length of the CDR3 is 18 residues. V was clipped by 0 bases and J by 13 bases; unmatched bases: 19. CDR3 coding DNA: TGTGCCAGCAGCTTAGCGTTACTAGCGGGAGACCTATCCAATGAGCGGTACTTC. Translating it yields CASSLALLAGDLSNERYF.

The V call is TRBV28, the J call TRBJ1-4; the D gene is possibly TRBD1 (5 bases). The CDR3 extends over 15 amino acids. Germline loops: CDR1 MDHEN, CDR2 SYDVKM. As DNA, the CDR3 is TGTGCAACCCATCGGTTGCAGCAGGGTAATGAAAAACTGTTTTTT. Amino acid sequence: CATHRLQQGNEKLFF.

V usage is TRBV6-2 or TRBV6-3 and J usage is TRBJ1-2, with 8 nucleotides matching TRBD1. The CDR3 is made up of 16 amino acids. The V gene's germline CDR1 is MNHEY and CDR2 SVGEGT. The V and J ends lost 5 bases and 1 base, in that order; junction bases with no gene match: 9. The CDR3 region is CASSLPGTGVNYGYTF. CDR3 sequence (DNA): TGTGCCAGCAGTCTACCCGGGACAGGCGTTAACTATGGCTACACCTTC.

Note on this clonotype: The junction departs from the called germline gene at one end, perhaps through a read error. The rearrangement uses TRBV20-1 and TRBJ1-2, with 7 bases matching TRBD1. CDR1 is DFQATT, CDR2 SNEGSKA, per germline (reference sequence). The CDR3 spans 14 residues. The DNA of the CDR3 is TGCAGTGCTAGTAAAGGGGGCGCCGGCTATAGCTACACCTTC. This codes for CSASKGGAGYSYTF.

This CDR3 is CATSDSGGQIYNEQFF. Here the CDR3 DNA reads TGTGCCACCAGTGATTCAGGGGGACAGATCTACAATGAGCAGTTCTTC. The V gene is TRBV24-1, the J gene TRBJ2-1; 7 bases agree with TRBD1. Trimming removed 2 bases from V and 3 bases from J; junction bases left unmatched: 6. Germline-derived CDR1 and CDR2 are KGHDR and SFDVKD. This CDR3 contains 16 residues.

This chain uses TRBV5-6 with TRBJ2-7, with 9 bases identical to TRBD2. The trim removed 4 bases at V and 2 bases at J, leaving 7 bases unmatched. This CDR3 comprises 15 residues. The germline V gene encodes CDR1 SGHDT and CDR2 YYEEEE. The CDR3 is CASSRTSGPTYEQYF. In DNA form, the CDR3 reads TGTGCCAGCAGCCGTACTAGCGGGCCAACCTACGAGCAGTACTTC.

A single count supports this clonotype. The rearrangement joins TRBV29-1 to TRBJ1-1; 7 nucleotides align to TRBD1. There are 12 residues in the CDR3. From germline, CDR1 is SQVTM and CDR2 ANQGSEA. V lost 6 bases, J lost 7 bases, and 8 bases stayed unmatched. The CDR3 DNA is TGCAGCGTCGGGGGACAGCTCCGTGAAGCTTTCTTT. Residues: CSVGGQLREAFF.

The DNA for the CDR3 is TGCGCCAGCAGCCCGAGGTCGGGCGGGGATCAGCCCCAGCATTTT. Its translation: CASSPRSGGDQPQHF. The chain carries TRBV5-1 and TRBJ1-5; unclear D gene. The CDR3 contains 15 residues. Germline values: CDR1 SGHRS, CDR2 YFSETQ. The V end was cut by 4 bases, the J end by 5 bases, with 16 bases between.

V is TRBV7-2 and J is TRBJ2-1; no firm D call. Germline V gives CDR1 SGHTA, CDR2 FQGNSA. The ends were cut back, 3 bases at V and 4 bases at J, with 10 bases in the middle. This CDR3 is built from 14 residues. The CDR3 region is CASSLNAQYNEQFF. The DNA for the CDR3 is TGTGCCAGCAGCTTGAATGCCCAATACAATGAGCAGTTCTTC.

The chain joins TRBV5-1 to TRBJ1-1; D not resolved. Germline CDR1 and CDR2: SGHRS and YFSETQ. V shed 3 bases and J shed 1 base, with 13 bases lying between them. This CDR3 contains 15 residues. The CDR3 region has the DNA TGCGCCAGCAGCTCGACGACCACAGCGAACACTGAAGCTTTCTTT. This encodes CASSSTTTANTEAFF. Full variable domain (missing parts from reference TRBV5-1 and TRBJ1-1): KAGVTQTPRYLIKTRGQQVTLSCSPISGHRSVSWYQQTPGQGLQFLFEYFSETQRNKGNFPGRFSGRQFSNSRSEMNVSTLELGDSALYLCASSSTTTANTEAFFGQGTRLTVV.

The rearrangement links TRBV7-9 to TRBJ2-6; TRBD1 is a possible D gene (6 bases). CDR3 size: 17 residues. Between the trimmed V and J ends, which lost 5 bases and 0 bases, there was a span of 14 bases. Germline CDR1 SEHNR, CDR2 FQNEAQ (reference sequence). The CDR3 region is CASSLDRPSSGANVLTF. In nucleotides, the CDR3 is TGTGCCAGCAGCCTAGACAGGCCCAGCTCTGGGGCCAACGTCCTGACTTTC.

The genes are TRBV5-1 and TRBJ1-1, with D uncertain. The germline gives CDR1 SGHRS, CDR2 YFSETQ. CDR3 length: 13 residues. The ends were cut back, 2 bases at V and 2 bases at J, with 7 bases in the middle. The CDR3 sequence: CASSFADNTEAFF. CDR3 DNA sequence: TGCGCCAGCAGCTTTGCCGATAACACTGAAGCTTTCTTT.

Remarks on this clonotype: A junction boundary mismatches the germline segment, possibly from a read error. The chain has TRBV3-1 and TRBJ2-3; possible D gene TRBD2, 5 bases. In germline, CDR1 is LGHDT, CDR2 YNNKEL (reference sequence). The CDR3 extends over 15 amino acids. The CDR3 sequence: CACSPGLQDTDTQYF. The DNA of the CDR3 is TGTGCCTGCAGCCCCGGACTCCAGGACACAGATACGCAGTATTTT.

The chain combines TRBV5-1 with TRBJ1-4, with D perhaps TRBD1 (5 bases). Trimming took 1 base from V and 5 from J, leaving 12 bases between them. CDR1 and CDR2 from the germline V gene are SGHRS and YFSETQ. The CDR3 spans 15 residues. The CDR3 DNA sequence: TGCGCCAGCAGCTTGACCGGGACCGAGAATGAAAAACTGTTTTTT. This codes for CASSLTGTENEKLFF.

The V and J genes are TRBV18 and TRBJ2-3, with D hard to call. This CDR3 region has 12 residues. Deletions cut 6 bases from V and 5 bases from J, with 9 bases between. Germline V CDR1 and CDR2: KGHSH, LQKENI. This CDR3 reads CASSPTLDTQYF. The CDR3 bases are TGTGCCAGCTCGCCCACCTTAGATACGCAGTATTTT.

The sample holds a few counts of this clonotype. This chain's CDR3 is CSASQNTEAFF. In DNA, the CDR3 is TGCAGTGCTAGTCAGAACACTGAAGCTTTCTTT. This chain connects TRBV20-1 to TRBJ1-1; no clear D. Germline lookup yields CDR1 DFQATT and CDR2 SNEGSKA (reference sequence). Trimming cost V 3 bases and J 1 base, with 3 bases left between them. The CDR3 covers 11 residues.

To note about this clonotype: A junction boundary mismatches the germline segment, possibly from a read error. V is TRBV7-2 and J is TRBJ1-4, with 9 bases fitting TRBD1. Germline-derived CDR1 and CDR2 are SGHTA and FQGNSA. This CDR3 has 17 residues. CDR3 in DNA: TGTGCCAGCAGCTCCAAGGACAGGGGACTGAATAATGTAAAACTGTTTTTT. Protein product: CASSSKDRGLNNVKLFF.

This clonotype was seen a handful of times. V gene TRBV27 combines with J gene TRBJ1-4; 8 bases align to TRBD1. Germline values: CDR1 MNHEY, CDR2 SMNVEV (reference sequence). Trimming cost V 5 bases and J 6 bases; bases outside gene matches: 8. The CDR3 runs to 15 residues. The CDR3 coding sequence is TGTGCCAGCAGTCCAGACAGGGGAATCGATGAAAAACTGTTTTTT. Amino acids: CASSPDRGIDEKLFF.

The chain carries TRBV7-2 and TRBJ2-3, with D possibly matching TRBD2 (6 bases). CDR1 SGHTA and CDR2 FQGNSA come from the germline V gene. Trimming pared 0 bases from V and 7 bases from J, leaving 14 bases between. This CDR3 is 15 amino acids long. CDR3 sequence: CASSLASGDLYTQYF. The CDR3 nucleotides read TGTGCCAGCAGCTTAGCATCGGGAGATCTGTATACGCAGTATTTT.

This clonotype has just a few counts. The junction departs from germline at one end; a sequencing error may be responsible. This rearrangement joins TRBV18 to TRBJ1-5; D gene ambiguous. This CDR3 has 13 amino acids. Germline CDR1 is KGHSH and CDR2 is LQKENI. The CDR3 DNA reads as TGCGCCAGCAGCTCTGACAGCAATCAGCCCCAGCATTTT. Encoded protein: CASSSDSNQPQHF. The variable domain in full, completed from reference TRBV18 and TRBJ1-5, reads NAGVMQNPRHLVRRRGQEARLRCSPMKGHSHVYWYRQLPEEGLKFMVYLQKENIIDESGMPKERFSAEFPKEGPSILRIQQVVRGDSAAYFCASSSDSNQPQHFGDGTRLSIL.

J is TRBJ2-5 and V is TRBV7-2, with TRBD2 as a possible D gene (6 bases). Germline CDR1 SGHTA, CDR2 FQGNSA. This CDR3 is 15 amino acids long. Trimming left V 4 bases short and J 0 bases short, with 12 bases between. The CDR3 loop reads CASSSNGGNQETQYF. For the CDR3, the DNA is TGTGCCAGCAGCTCAAATGGGGGGAACCAAGAGACCCAGTACTTC.

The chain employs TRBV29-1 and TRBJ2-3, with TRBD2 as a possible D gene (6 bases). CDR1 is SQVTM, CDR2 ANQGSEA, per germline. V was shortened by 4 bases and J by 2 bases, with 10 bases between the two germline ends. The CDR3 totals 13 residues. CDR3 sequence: CSVVRDPTDTQYF. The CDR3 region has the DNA TGCAGCGTTGTGCGGGACCCCACAGATACGCAGTATTTT.

CDR3 protein: CASSSGTSGSRSYNEQFF. CDR3 nucleotides: TGCGCCAGCAGCTCGGGGACTAGCGGGAGCCGCTCCTACAATGAGCAGTTCTTC. The J gene is TRBJ2-1, the V gene TRBV5-1, with 14 bases matching TRBD2. Germline V gives CDR1 SGHRS, CDR2 YFSETQ. This CDR3 comprises 18 residues. Trimming took 3 bases from V and 0 from J; bases not matched to a gene: 5.